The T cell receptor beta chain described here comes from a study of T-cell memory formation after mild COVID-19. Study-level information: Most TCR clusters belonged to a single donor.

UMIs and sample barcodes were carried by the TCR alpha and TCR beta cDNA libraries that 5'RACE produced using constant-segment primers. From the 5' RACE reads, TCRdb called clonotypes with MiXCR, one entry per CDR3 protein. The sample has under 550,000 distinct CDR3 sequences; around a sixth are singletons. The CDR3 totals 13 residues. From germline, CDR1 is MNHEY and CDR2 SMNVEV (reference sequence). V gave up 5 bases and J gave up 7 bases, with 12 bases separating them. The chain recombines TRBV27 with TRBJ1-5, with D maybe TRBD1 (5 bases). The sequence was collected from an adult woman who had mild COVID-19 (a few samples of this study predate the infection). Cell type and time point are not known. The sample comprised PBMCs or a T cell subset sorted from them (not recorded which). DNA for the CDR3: TGTGCCAGCAGTACCCCTGGGGGACAGCCCCAGCATTTT. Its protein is CASSTPGGQPQHF.